This TCR beta chain was sequenced in a study of T cell responses to AZD1222 COVID-19 vaccine. General study points: The study found Spike-specific TCR breadth and depth rose after two AZD1222 doses. Without day 14 samples, only post-peak T cell repertoires were studied. Donors in the cohort were predominantly white British and more often female, and clonal diversity was possibly underestimated.

Second doses at about 4 or about 12 weeks were pooled. As for this clone: Its specificity is not known.

CDR1 and CDR2 (germline): KGHSH, LQKENI. This CDR3 has 13 amino acids. The V gene lost 0 bases and the J gene lost 4 bases, with 3 bases spanning the gap. The data were produced by immunoSEQ multiplex PCR, yet TCRdb's version contains in-frame clones alone and is incomplete. The sample lists around 130,000 clones; approximately 92% were seen once. The sample was peripheral blood, taken 28 days after the second AZD1222 dose. This TCR was sampled from an adult who received the AZD1222 COVID-19 vaccine. This chain joins TRBV18 and TRBJ2-2; no clear D. The CDR3 sequence: CASSPPSTGELFF. CDR3 coding DNA: TGTGCCAGCTCACCACCGAGCACCGGGGAGCTGTTTTTT.